These 14 T cell receptor beta chains were sequenced from one sample in a study of response to subunit inactivated influenza vaccine (dated by TCRdb to between 2017 and 2018). Receptor libraries were prepared by RT-PCR. For sequencing, an Illumina HiSeq 2500 was employed. The public reads were reprocessed in TCRdb via fastp at Q25 and MiXCR, keeping in-frame beta chains. Rows matching on CDR3 protein sequence are summarized as one entry with the most common DNA and genes. The sample contains hundreds of thousands of distinct CDR3 sequences, roughly 14% of them found a single time. Together, the top ten hold around a tenth of the sample. Here the sequenced sample was PBMCs from blood, taken 11 to 12 days after vaccination. The receptor source for this set is a man aged 45-65 years who received an inactivated influenza vaccine. Donor details come from another sample of the same person, matched by shared clones.

The V gene is TRBV2, the J gene TRBJ1-6; D perhaps matches TRBD1 (5 bases). The ends were cut back, 4 bases at V and 10 bases at J, with 8 bases in the middle. This CDR3 has 12 residues. Germline CDR1 and CDR2: SNHLY and FYNNEI. The CDR3 spells CASSGGVSPLHF. The CDR3, as DNA: TGTGCCAGCAGTGGAGGGGTGTCACCCCTCCACTTT.

This clonotype has a handful of counts. This chain links TRBV4-1 with TRBJ2-1; 7 bases align to TRBD1. Germline CDR1 reads MGHRA; CDR2 reads YSYEKL. V lost 2 bases, J lost 7 bases, and 5 bases stayed unmatched. The CDR3 runs to 14 residues. CDR3 coding DNA: TGCGCCAGCAGCCAAAAGAGACAGGGAAATGAGCAGTTCTTC. Protein sequence: CASSQKRQGNEQFF.

This clonotype was picked up many times. V gene TRBV27 combines with J gene TRBJ2-1; D might be TRBD1 (6 bases). Deletions cut 6 bases from V and 0 bases from J, with 12 bases between. This CDR3 is built from 15 residues. Germline V gene sequence: CDR1 MNHEY, CDR2 SMNVEV (reference sequence). The chain's CDR3 is CASSPGVSSYNEQFF. The CDR3 bases are TGTGCCAGCAGCCCAGGGGTCAGCTCCTACAATGAGCAGTTCTTC.

This clonotype was observed a handful of times. This chain uses TRBV20-1 with TRBJ2-3; 10 bases align to TRBD2. V was pared by 4 bases and J by 0 bases, with 7 bases of the junction left unmatched. Per germline, CDR1 DFQATT and CDR2 SNEGSKA (reference sequence). The CDR3 consists of 16 residues. CDR3 in amino acids: CSATSGLADSTDTQYF. For the CDR3, the DNA is TGCAGTGCTACCTCCGGACTAGCGGATAGCACAGATACGCAGTATTTT.

The rearrangement joins TRBV29-1 to TRBJ1-2; TRBD1 aligns across 7 bases. The V and J ends lost 7 bases and 5 bases, in that order; junction bases with no gene match: 13. The CDR3 covers 14 residues. The germline V gene has CDR1 SQVTM and CDR2 ANQGSEA. The CDR3, as DNA: TGCAGCGCCCGGCAGACAGGGCAGCGGTATGGCTACACCTTC. This codes for CSARQTGQRYGYTF.

This clonotype was observed a handful of times. The rearrangement uses TRBV4-1 and TRBJ2-1; no clear D. The germline gives CDR1 MGHRA, CDR2 YSYEKL. This CDR3 contains 17 residues. Trimming pared 1 base from V and 7 bases from J, leaving 20 bases between. This chain's CDR3 is CASSQVVPIVVGNEQFF. Written as DNA, the CDR3 is TGCGCCAGCAGCCAAGTAGTGCCTATAGTGGTCGGGAATGAGCAGTTCTTC.

This clonotype was counted only a few times. V and J are TRBV20-1 and TRBJ2-7, with D possibly TRBD1 on 7 matching bases. V lost 4 bases, J lost 0 bases, and 10 bases lay in between. The germline CDR1 and CDR2 sequences are DFQATT and SNEGSKA (reference sequence). This CDR3 contains 13 residues. CDR3 amino acids: CSATRDSSYEQYF. The CDR3 region has the DNA TGCAGTGCTACGCGGGACAGCTCCTACGAGCAGTACTTC.

The chain has TRBV5-1 and TRBJ2-5, with TRBD2 matching over 13 bases. Unmatched junction bases numbered 14, after V lost 4 bases and J lost 5 bases. CDR1 SGHRS and CDR2 YFSETQ come from the germline V gene. The CDR3 has 18 residues. This chain's CDR3 is CASSPEGTSGKRWETQYF. Here the CDR3 DNA reads TGCGCCAGCAGCCCAGAGGGGACTAGCGGGAAACGGTGGGAGACCCAGTACTTC.

This rearrangement joins TRBV15 to TRBJ2-7, with 8 nucleotides matching TRBD1. After removal of 4 bases from V and 6 bases from J, the junction contained 8 bases not matched to a gene. The CDR3 covers 14 residues. The V gene's germline CDR1 is LNHNV and CDR2 YYDKDF (reference sequence). CDR3 region: CATSNDRGNSEQYF. The CDR3 bases are TGTGCCACCAGCAACGACAGGGGCAATTCCGAGCAGTACTTC.

This clonotype was detected only a few times. V is TRBV24-1 and J is TRBJ2-7, with 8 bases identical to TRBD1. The V and J ends lost 3 bases and 8 bases, in that order; junction bases with no gene match: 5. This CDR3 has 13 amino acids. Germline V CDR1 and CDR2: KGHDR, SFDVKD. CDR3 amino acids: CATSDPGTGKQYF. The CDR3 coding sequence is TGTGCCACCAGTGATCCCGGGACAGGCAAGCAGTACTTC.

The chain recombines TRBV19 with TRBJ2-3; possibly TRBD2 for D (6 bases). V was pared by 5 bases and J by 6 bases, with 15 bases between. The germline CDR1 and CDR2 sequences are LNHDA and SQIVND (reference sequence). The CDR3 loop spans 14 amino acids. The CDR3 DNA follows: TGTGCCAGTAGTCTCTGGGACTCTTCGGATACGCAGTATTTT. Its protein product is CASSLWDSSDTQYF.

This clonotype has ten or more counts. J is TRBJ2-5 and V is TRBV4-1; 7 nucleotides agree with TRBD2. The germline V gene has CDR1 MGHRA and CDR2 YSYEKL. The CDR3 has 14 amino acids. J was trimmed by 2 bases and V by 1 base; bases with no gene match: 1. The CDR3 bases are TGCGCCAGCAGCCAAGTCGGGGGGCAAGAGACCCAGTACTTC. Protein sequence: CASSQVGGQETQYF.

This clonotype has more than one count but fewer than ten. The chain couples TRBV4-2 to TRBJ2-5; D not certain. V lost 0 bases, J lost 1 base, and 9 bases lay in between. Germline-derived CDR1 and CDR2 are LGHNA and YNFKEQ. The CDR3 totals 15 residues. In nucleotides, the CDR3 is TGTGCCAGCAGCCAAGATCCCCACAGCCAAGAGACCCAGTACTTC. It encodes CASSQDPHSQETQYF.

This clonotype was detected a few times. The gene calls are TRBV6-5 and TRBJ2-1, with D unresolved. Per the germline V gene, CDR1 is MNHEY and CDR2 is SVGAGI. This CDR3 comprises 12 residues. V was pared by 0 bases and J by 8 bases, with 5 bases between. The CDR3 region has the DNA TGTGCCAGCAGTTACTCGCGGTATGAGCAGTTCTTC. Amino acid sequence: CASSYSRYEQFF.